The 10 T cell receptor beta chains below all came from one sample that was sequenced in a study of blood T cell repertoires in COVID-19. TCRdb's table, derived via immunoSEQ multiplex PCR, lists solely in-frame clones and lacks some. The sample has about 370,000 clones, 90% seen once. Sequencing was done on a sample of peripheral blood. The receptors were sampled from a man aged 18 to 29 with active or convalescent COVID-19.

The chain joins TRBV6-5 to TRBJ2-3, with a tentative D call TRBD2 (7 bases). In germline, CDR1 is MNHEY, CDR2 SVGAGI. The ends were cut back, 8 bases at V and 0 bases at J, with 12 bases in the middle. The CDR3 consists of 14 residues. CDR3: CASRAGASTDTQYF. CDR3 bases: TGTGCCAGCCGGGCGGGGGCCAGCACAGATACGCAGTATTTT.

The gene calls are TRBV13 and TRBJ1-4, with 10 bases identical to TRBD1. Germline loops: CDR1 PRHDT, CDR2 FYEKMQ (reference sequence). The CDR3 sequence is 14 residues long. The V segment lost 4 bases and the J segment 5 bases; nucleotides outside the gene matches: 1. CDR3: CASSSGQGNEKLFF. The CDR3 DNA follows: TGTGCCAGCAGCTCGGGACAGGGGAATGAAAAACTGTTTTTT. Variable domain in full (rest from reference TRBV13 and TRBJ1-4): AAGVIQSPRHLIKEKRETATLKCYPIPRHDTVYWYQQGPGQDPQFLISFYEKMQSDKGSIPDRFSAQQFSDYHSELNMSSLELGDSALYFCASSSGQGNEKLFFGSGTQLSVL.

V and J are TRBV9 and TRBJ2-5; tentatively, D is TRBD2 (6 bases). Germline V gives CDR1 SGDLS, CDR2 YYNGEE. The CDR3 runs 14 residues. V shed 4 bases and J shed 5 bases, with 15 bases lying between them. CDR3: CASSSPNGGETQYF. Here the CDR3 DNA reads TGTGCCAGCAGCTCACCGAATGGGGGGGAGACCCAGTACTTC.

The gene calls are TRBV6-5 and TRBJ1-3; D perhaps matches TRBD1 (5 bases). The CDR3 extends over 15 amino acids. V lost 6 bases and J 2 bases, leaving 14 bases between the germline ends. Germline values: CDR1 MNHEY, CDR2 SVGAGI. In DNA form, the CDR3 reads TGTGCCAGCAGCGATAACAGGTCCGCTGGAAACACCATATATTTT. It yields the protein CASSDNRSAGNTIYF.

The J gene is TRBJ2-7, the V gene TRBV4-1; TRBD1 agrees at 7 bases. V was clipped by 6 bases and J by 3 bases; unmatched bases: 8. Looked up from germline, CDR1 is MGHRA and CDR2 is YSYEKL. The CDR3 covers 14 residues. CDR3 bases: TGCGCCAGCAGGCCAGTGGCAGGGGGCTACGAGCAGTACTTC. Its translation is CASRPVAGGYEQYF.

V usage is TRBV6-2 or TRBV6-3 and J usage is TRBJ2-7; D ambiguous. CDR3 length equals 12 residues. Germline assignment: CDR1 MNHEY and CDR2 SVGEGT. The V and J ends lost 5 bases and 0 bases respectively, with 5 bases between them. CDR3 nucleotides: TGTGCCAGCAGTGCAGACTCCTACGAGCAGTACTTC. Translated: CASSADSYEQYF.

The chain carries TRBV19 and TRBJ1-2, with TRBD1 identical over 8 bases. Germline lookup yields CDR1 LNHDA and CDR2 SQIVND (reference sequence). CDR3 length equals 15 residues. The junction had 7 bases not matched to a gene; V was cut back by 5 bases and J by 2 bases. The CDR3 DNA reads TGTGCCAGTAGTGACTGGGGACAGGCGAACTATGGCTACACCTTC. Translation: CASSDWGQANYGYTF.

This rearrangement joins TRBV7-3 to TRBJ2-1, with a possible D match to TRBD2 (5 bases). Trimming shortened V by 1 base and J by 7 bases, and 8 bases separated the two germline ends. CDR3 length equals 13 residues. Germline V gives CDR1 SGHTA, CDR2 FQGTGA. CDR3 in amino acids: CASSLNPGNEQFF. CDR3 coding DNA: TGTGCCAGCAGCTTAAATCCGGGAAATGAGCAGTTCTTC.

V is TRBV15 and J is TRBJ2-1; D is undetermined. The germline V gene encodes CDR1 LNHNV and CDR2 YYDKDF (reference sequence). CDR3 length equals 15 residues. V lost 5 bases and J lost 1, with 12 bases in between. CDR3 residues: CATSLSAISYNEQFF. For the CDR3, the DNA is TGTGCCACCAGCCTCTCCGCTATTTCCTACAATGAGCAGTTCTTC.

V usage is TRBV18 and J usage is TRBJ1-6, with D possibly matching TRBD1 (5 bases). CDR3 length: 15 residues. Trimming cost V 2 bases and J 3 bases, with 8 bases left between them. Germline CDR1 reads KGHSH; CDR2 reads LQKENI. CDR3: CASSPAQVYNSPLHF. The CDR3 DNA reads TGTGCCAGCTCACCAGCACAGGTCTATAATTCACCCCTCCACTTT.